These 19 T cell receptor beta chains were sequenced from one sample in a study of technical replicates of blood from a handful of donors. TCRdb's copy holds only in-frame clones and misses some; the assay was immunoSEQ multiplex PCR. The table records some 74,000 clones, just under 95% of them present only once. The sample comprised T cells isolated from PBMCs. The receptors were sampled from a human donor in good health.

The chain carries TRBV5-5 and TRBJ2-3; no clear D. CDR1 and CDR2 from the germline V gene are SGHKS and YYEKEE (reference sequence). Trimming removed 2 bases from V and 0 bases from J, with 22 bases in between. CDR3 length: 19 amino acids. CDR3 in amino acids: CASSFSQMIVFSSTDTQYF. CDR3 in DNA: TGTGCCAGCAGCTTCTCCCAGATGATCGTCTTTTCTAGCACAGATACGCAGTATTTT.

The chain uses TRBV30 and TRBJ2-7, with D perhaps TRBD2 (6 bases). The CDR3 is made up of 14 amino acids. Germline V CDR1 and CDR2: GTSNPN, SVGIG (reference sequence). The V end was cut by 5 bases, the J end by 3 bases, with 17 bases between. CDR3 region: CAWRRAAINYEQYF. The CDR3 nucleotides read TGTGCCTGGCGGAGGGCAGCCATTAACTACGAGCAGTACTTC.

CDR3 sequence: CASTVQDGIGELFF. The CDR3 DNA is TGTGCCAGCACGGTACAGGACGGAATCGGGGAGCTGTTTTTT. The chain couples TRBV9 to TRBJ2-2, with D possibly being TRBD1 (5 bases). V dropped 6 bases and J dropped 7 bases, with 16 bases sitting between them. This CDR3 region has 14 residues. Germline-derived CDR1 and CDR2 are SGDLS and YYNGEE.

This chain uses TRBV30 with TRBJ2-7, with D possibly TRBD2 on 6 matching bases. This CDR3 is built from 14 residues. CDR1 is GTSNPN, CDR2 SVGIG, per germline (reference sequence). V was trimmed by 0 bases and J by 3 bases, leaving 12 bases between them. This chain's CDR3 is CAWSVIRGDYEQYF. In nucleotides, the CDR3 is TGTGCCTGGAGTGTAATTCGCGGGGACTACGAGCAGTACTTC.

The gene calls are TRBV5-4 and TRBJ1-2; TRBD1 aligns across 7 bases. The junction had 6 bases not matched to a gene; V was cut back by 2 bases and J by 8 bases. Per the germline V gene, CDR1 is SGHNT and CDR2 is YYREEE (reference sequence). The CDR3 contains 13 residues. CDR3 residues: CASSLDRARGYTF. The CDR3 DNA is TGTGCCAGCAGCTTAGACAGGGCAAGGGGCTACACCTTC.

This chain connects TRBV9 to TRBJ2-7, with 7 positions matching TRBD2. CDR1 and CDR2 (germline): SGDLS, YYNGEE. J lost 1 base, V lost 7 bases, and 2 bases had no gene match. CDR3 length: 12 residues. The CDR3 nucleotides read TGTGCCAGCTCGGGACTATCCTACGAGCAGTACTTC. It encodes CASSGLSYEQYF.

This chain connects TRBV30 to TRBJ1-5; D unresolved. The germline V gene has CDR1 GTSNPN and CDR2 SVGIG (reference sequence). V was pared by 4 bases and J by 2 bases, with 15 bases between. The CDR3 has 15 amino acids. The CDR3 loop is CAWTPPSGGNQPQHF. The CDR3 coding sequence is TGTGCCTGGACCCCCCCATCCGGTGGCAATCAGCCCCAGCATTTT.

V gene TRBV2 combines with J gene TRBJ2-7; D is ambiguous. The CDR3 is 12 residues long. Deletions cut 6 bases from V and 9 bases from J, with 15 bases between. In germline, CDR1 is SNHLY, CDR2 FYNNEI. CDR3 sequence: CASRAQSPGQYF. CDR3 bases: TGTGCCAGCAGAGCCCAATCCCCCGGGCAGTACTTC.

The chain joins TRBV10-1 to TRBJ2-7, with D perhaps TRBD2 (6 bases). This CDR3 has 16 residues. V lost 3 bases and J lost 6, with 21 bases in between. Germline V lookup: CDR1 WNHNN, CDR2 SYGVQD (reference sequence). The CDR3 DNA reads as TGCGCCAGCAGTGATTCACTGACCGGGGGAAGGGGCGAGCAGTACTTC. It encodes CASSDSLTGGRGEQYF.

The chain employs TRBV11-3 and TRBJ2-3, with D possibly TRBD2 on 6 matching bases. The V gene's germline CDR1 is SGHNT and CDR2 YENEEA. The CDR3 has 13 residues. V lost 4 bases to trimming and J lost 2 bases, with 7 bases between them. CDR3 protein: CASSWTTTDTQYF. The CDR3 DNA is TGTGCCAGCAGCTGGACTACCACAGATACGCAGTATTTT.

The chain's CDR3 is CASSNDRAQKLFF. The CDR3 DNA reads TGTGCCAGCAGCAATGACAGGGCTCAAAAACTGTTTTTT. The chain recombines TRBV6-5 with TRBJ1-4; TRBD1 matches at 7 bases. The CDR3 extends over 13 amino acids. J gave up 9 bases and V 6 bases, and 7 bases lay outside the gene matches. Germline V gene lookup returns CDR1 MNHEY and CDR2 SVGAGI.

The chain uses TRBV18 and TRBJ1-1; 10 bases are shared with TRBD1. The CDR3 is 15 residues long. With 1 base clipped from V and 3 bases from J, the junction kept 2 bases outside the gene matches. Per the germline V gene, CDR1 is KGHSH and CDR2 is LQKENI. For the CDR3, the DNA is TGTGCCAGCTCACCACGAGGACAGGGGGACACTGAAGCTTTCTTT. Translating gives CASSPRGQGDTEAFF.

A remark on this clone: Sequence at one end of the junction differs from germline and may be a read error. CDR3 protein: CASSVDPGLTYKDTQYF. The DNA of the CDR3 is TGTGCCAGCAGTGTAGACCCGGGACTTACATATAAAGATACGCAGTATTTT. The V gene is TRBV9, the J gene TRBJ2-3; possible D gene TRBD2, 6 bases. Germline values: CDR1 SGDLS, CDR2 YYNGEE. The CDR3 is 17 amino acids.

The chain joins TRBV12-5 to TRBJ2-2, with 7 bases identical to TRBD2. Looked up from germline, CDR1 is LGHNT and CDR2 is FRNRAP. V lost 1 base, J lost 6 bases, and 2 bases stayed unmatched. The length of the CDR3 is 14 residues. The CDR3 loop reads CASGLGTSAGELFF. The CDR3 region has the DNA TGTGCTAGTGGTTTGGGGACTAGTGCCGGGGAGCTGTTTTTT.

The chain joins TRBV9 to TRBJ2-7, with a possible D match to TRBD2 (6 bases). Trimming cost V 0 bases and J 8 bases, with 15 bases left between them. CDR1 and CDR2 (germline): SGDLS, YYNGEE. The CDR3 sequence is 14 residues long. CDR3 in DNA: TGTGCCAGCAGCGTAGAGGCGTGGGGGGAAAAGCAGTACTTC. This translates into CASSVEAWGEKQYF.

This clone was picked up one time. The chain uses TRBV6-4 and TRBJ2-3; D possibly corresponds to TRBD2 (5 bases). The ends were cut back, 2 bases at V and 3 bases at J, with 15 bases in the middle. The CDR3 length is 16 residues. CDR1 MRHNA and CDR2 SNTAGT come from the germline V gene. CDR3 bases: TGTGCCAGCAGTGACAACCGGGGTGGCGGGACAGATACGCAGTATTTT. Protein: CASSDNRGGGTDTQYF.

The chain links TRBV5-6 to TRBJ2-5, with 11 bases matching TRBD2. The trim removed 4 bases at V and 2 bases at J, leaving 7 bases unmatched. The CDR3 spans 16 residues. Germline V gene data show CDR1 as SGHDT and CDR2 as YYEEEE. CDR3 sequence: CASSLAGGPNQETQYF. CDR3 nucleotides: TGTGCCAGCAGCCTAGCGGGAGGCCCTAATCAAGAGACCCAGTACTTC.

This sequence joins TRBV6-5 and TRBJ2-2, with 7 bases fitting TRBD1. J was trimmed by 6 bases and V by 4 bases; bases with no gene match: 2. The CDR3 is 13 amino acids. Germline V gives CDR1 MNHEY, CDR2 SVGAGI. The CDR3 sequence is CASSWQGAGELFF. CDR3 in DNA: TGTGCCAGCAGTTGGCAGGGGGCCGGGGAGCTGTTTTTT.

The chain uses TRBV7-9 and TRBJ2-7; 8 bases map to TRBD1. The V gene end was trimmed by 6 bases and the J gene end by 1 base; junction bases not matched to a gene: 11. Germline V lookup: CDR1 SEHNR, CDR2 FQNEAQ (reference sequence). CDR3 size: 16 residues. CDR3 in amino acids: CASRNVGQGPSYEQYF. In DNA form, the CDR3 reads TGTGCCAGCAGAAACGTCGGACAGGGCCCTTCCTACGAGCAGTACTTC.